This T cell receptor (beta chain) stems from a study of spatial heterogeneity in lung cancer. As for time point: sample taken at primary tumor resection. No cells were sorted before sequencing. The whole RNA sequenced was extracted from tumor, nontumor lung or frozen PBMC. TCRdb itself ran the 5' RACE reads through MiXCR, one entry per CDR3 protein. The sample includes tens of thousands of distinct CDR3 sequences, 3.5% to 5.5% seen only once; the top ten take less than 45%. Germline V gene data show CDR1 as DFQATT and CDR2 as SNEGSKA (reference sequence). V dropped 3 bases and J dropped 0 bases, with 6 bases sitting between them. The CDR3 spans 13 residues. This clonotype was recorded many times.

This rearrangement joins TRBV20-1 to TRBJ1-3; D gene unclear. The clonotype was recovered from a male donor with early-stage non-small cell lung cancer. The sample in question was PBMCs, obtained at surgery. CDR3 nucleotides: TGCAGTGCTAGCTACGACTCTGGAAACACCATATATTTT. It is translated as CSASYDSGNTIYF.